These 31 T cell receptor beta chains came from one sample sequenced in a study of blood T cell repertoires in COVID-19. Profiling relied on immunoSEQ multiplex PCR, and the TCRdb table lists in-frame clones only, not all of them. The profile shows 450,000 or so clones, roughly 90% of them singletons. Sequencing was done on a sample of peripheral blood. The receptors here all came from a man younger than 35 with COVID-19, enrolled during active disease.

The CDR3 DNA reads TGCAGCGTTGTGGCCAACACTGAAGCTTTCTTT. It yields the protein CSVVANTEAFF. V and J are TRBV29-1 and TRBJ1-1; D gene unclear. In germline, CDR1 is SQVTM, CDR2 ANQGSEA. CDR3 length equals 11 residues. Between the trimmed V and J ends, which lost 4 bases and 2 bases, there was a span of 5 bases. The variable domain in full, with the rest retrieved from reference TRBV29-1 and TRBJ1-1, is SAVISQKPSRDICQRGTSLTIQCQVDSQVTMMFWYRQQPGQSLTLIATANQGSEATYESGFVIDKFPISRPNLTFSTLTVSNMSPEDSSIYLCSVVANTEAFFGQGTRLTVV.

The sample holds one count of this clone. The chain is built from TRBV24-1 and TRBJ2-1, with 12 bases that match TRBD1. The CDR3 consists of 18 residues. V was pared by 0 bases and J by 9 bases, with 11 bases of the junction left unmatched. From germline, CDR1 is KGHDR and CDR2 SFDVKD. Here the CDR3 reads CATSDLPSRDRGLGEQFF. The CDR3, as DNA: TGTGCCACCAGTGATTTGCCGTCCCGGGACAGGGGGCTTGGTGAGCAGTTCTTC.

This chain joins TRBV30 and TRBJ1-2; no clear D gene. CDR3 length: 12 residues. V was trimmed by 0 bases and J by 7 bases, leaving 9 bases between them. Germline-derived CDR1 and CDR2 are GTSNPN and SVGIG (reference sequence). Here the CDR3 reads CAWSVLPLGYTF. The CDR3 nucleotides are TGTGCCTGGAGTGTACTCCCTCTTGGCTACACCTTC.

With regard to this clone: The sample holds other DNA sequences that translate to the same CDR3. The V call is TRBV18, the J call TRBJ1-5, with TRBD1 as a possible D gene (5 bases). Germline assignment: CDR1 KGHSH and CDR2 LQKENI. Trimming removed 3 bases from V and 7 bases from J, with 10 bases in between. The CDR3 covers 13 residues. This CDR3 reads CASSPGGDQPQHF. The CDR3 DNA follows: TGTGCCAGCTCACCGGGGGGGGACCAGCCCCAGCATTTT.

V and J are TRBV25-1 and TRBJ2-2; the D gene is possibly TRBD1 (6 bases). Germline loops: CDR1 MGHDK, CDR2 SYGVNS. Trimming shortened V by 10 bases and J by 0 bases, and 18 bases separated the two germline ends. This CDR3 has 16 residues. The CDR3 sequence is CATMTATGTNTGELFF. For the CDR3, the DNA is TGTGCCACCATGACCGCGACAGGCACGAACACCGGGGAGCTGTTTTTT.

The rearrangement links TRBV6-6 to TRBJ2-3; the match to TRBD2 covers 12 bases. The germline V gene encodes CDR1 MNHNY and CDR2 SVGAGI (reference sequence). This CDR3 has 15 residues. V gave up 5 bases and J gave up 7 bases; unmatched junction bases: 7. This CDR3 is CASSPLAGGPNTQYF. Here the CDR3 DNA reads TGTGCCAGCAGTCCTCTAGCGGGAGGGCCAAATACGCAGTATTTT.

J is TRBJ2-7 and V is TRBV6-6, with TRBD1 as a possible D gene (6 bases). V was cut by 2 bases and J by 2 bases, with 10 bases left in between. CDR1 and CDR2 (germline): MNHNY, SVGAGI (reference sequence). There are 14 residues in the CDR3. This CDR3 is CASSYLTGTYEQYF. The CDR3, as DNA: TGTGCCAGCAGTTACCTGACAGGCACCTACGAGCAGTACTTC.

The chain joins TRBV5-1 to TRBJ1-1; D might be TRBD1 (6 bases). Germline V lookup: CDR1 SGHRS, CDR2 YFSETQ. V was pared by 1 base and J by 1 base, with 14 bases between. This CDR3 is built from 16 residues. The DNA for the CDR3 is TGCGCCAGCAGCTTGTGGGGGGGCGCGGGGAACACTGAAGCTTTCTTT. Protein sequence: CASSLWGGAGNTEAFF.

The chain employs TRBV28 and TRBJ2-1; D remains ambiguous. The CDR3 spans 13 residues. Germline V gene data show CDR1 as MDHEN and CDR2 as SYDVKM. V was clipped by 4 bases and J by 0 bases, with 4 bases between them. The CDR3, as DNA: TGTGCCAGCAGTTCTAGCTCCTACAATGAGCAGTTCTTC. It translates to CASSSSSYNEQFF.

This chain links TRBV12-5 with TRBJ2-2; TRBD2 aligns across 10 bases. V lost 1 base, J lost 4 bases, and 6 bases stayed unmatched. Germline V lookup: CDR1 LGHNT, CDR2 FRNRAP. This CDR3 has 17 amino acids. CDR3 nucleotides: TGTGCTAGTGGTTTGGCCCTAGCGGGAGTGGTCACCGGGGAGCTGTTTTTT. Its protein product is CASGLALAGVVTGELFF.

The chain has TRBV24-1 and TRBJ2-3; TRBD2 matches at 10 bases. Germline-derived CDR1 and CDR2 are KGHDR and SFDVKD. J gave up 3 bases and V 3 bases, and 8 bases lay outside the gene matches. The CDR3 is 17 residues long. The CDR3 DNA follows: TGTGCCACCAGTGATGTGGGACTAGCGCAAGGGACAGATACGCAGTATTTT. Its translation: CATSDVGLAQGTDTQYF.

The chain employs TRBV5-1 and TRBJ2-7, with a weak D call TRBD1 (7 bases). This CDR3 is built from 14 residues. Deletions cut 0 bases from V and 5 bases from J, with 12 bases between. Germline-derived CDR1 and CDR2 are SGHRS and YFSETQ. CDR3 nucleotide sequence: TGCGCCAGCAGCTTGGCCCCAGGGGGGAACGAGCAGTACTTC. Its translation is CASSLAPGGNEQYF.

The chain links TRBV9 to TRBJ1-6, with 7 nucleotides matching TRBD1. The CDR3 is 14 amino acids. CDR1 and CDR2 from the germline V gene are SGDLS and YYNGEE. V lost 5 bases to trimming and J lost 5 bases; unmatched junction nucleotides: 4. This CDR3 reads CASRTGVHNSPLHF. CDR3 coding DNA: TGTGCCAGCAGAACAGGGGTGCATAATTCACCCCTCCACTTT.

The chain couples TRBV12-5 to TRBJ2-5; 10 bases map to TRBD2. This CDR3 region has 16 residues. The V segment lost 5 bases and the J segment 6 bases; nucleotides outside the gene matches: 12. CDR1 and CDR2 from the germline V gene are LGHNT and FRNRAP. CDR3 sequence (DNA): TGTGCTAGTGGTCCAGTTAGTAGCGGGGGGTCGAAGACCCAGTACTTC. This sequence encodes CASGPVSSGGSKTQYF. Variable domain in full (rest from reference TRBV12-5 and TRBJ2-5): DARVTQTPRHKVTEMGQEVTMRCQPILGHNTVFWYRQTMMQGLELLAYFRNRAPLDDSGMPKDRFSAEMPDATLATLKIQPSEPRDSAVYFCASGPVSSGGSKTQYFGPGTRLLVL.

As to this clone: Additional DNA sequences in this sample encode the identical CDR3. CDR3 in amino acids: CASSLAVSGANVLTF. The CDR3 DNA is TGCGCCAGCAGCTTGGCAGTATCTGGGGCCAACGTCCTGACTTTC. The chain combines TRBV5-1 with TRBJ2-6; D gene ambiguous. The CDR3 spans 15 residues. V was shortened by 0 bases and J by 1 base, with 5 bases between the two germline ends. Germline CDR1 reads SGHRS; CDR2 reads YFSETQ.

The chain employs TRBV15 and TRBJ2-2; TRBD1 might be the D (6 bases). V lost 1 base, J lost 2 bases, and 11 bases lay in between. The CDR3 covers 16 residues. In germline, CDR1 is LNHNV, CDR2 YYDKDF (reference sequence). CDR3 coding DNA: TGTGCCACCAGCAGAGTACCCAGGGGTAACACCGGGGAGCTGTTTTTT. Its translation: CATSRVPRGNTGELFF. Filled out from reference TRBV15 and TRBJ2-2, the complete variable domain reads DAMVIQNPRYQVTQFGKPVTLSCSQTLNHNVMYWYQQKSSQAPKLLFHYYDKDFNNEADTPDNFQSRRPNTSFCFLDIRSPGLGDTAMYLCATSRVPRGNTGELFFGEGSRLTVL.

This clone was detected only once. The chain is built from TRBV6-1 and TRBJ2-3, with a weak D call TRBD1 (5 bases). Germline CDR1 is MNHNS and CDR2 is SASEGT. V lost 0 bases to trimming and J lost 7 bases, with 8 bases between them. The CDR3 contains 13 residues. CDR3 sequence: CASSEAWTYTQYF. In DNA form, the CDR3 reads TGTGCCAGCAGTGAAGCCTGGACATATACGCAGTATTTT.

About this clone: One junction end does not reproduce the germline sequence, and a read error may be involved. The chain carries TRBV7-8 and TRBJ2-7; 9 bases agree with TRBD2. Germline values: CDR1 SGHVS, CDR2 FQNEAQ. The length of the CDR3 is 14 residues. The CDR3 protein is CASSVAGEGYEQYF. Here the CDR3 DNA reads TGTGCCAGCAGCGTAGCGGGAGAGGGTTACGAGCAGTACTTC.

The rearrangement links TRBV6-5 to TRBJ1-6, with 8 bases matching TRBD1. Trimming removed 6 bases from V and 9 bases from J; junction bases left unmatched: 10. Germline CDR1 reads MNHEY; CDR2 reads SVGAGI. This CDR3 contains 15 residues. CDR3 coding DNA: TGTGCCAGCAGGTCCCAACAGGGGGAGAGTTCACCCCTCCACTTT. Protein product: CASRSQQGESSPLHF.

This chain uses TRBV2 with TRBJ2-1, with 8 nucleotides matching TRBD1. With V trimmed by 6 bases and J by 4 bases, 8 bases remained unmatched. This CDR3 comprises 15 residues. Per the germline V gene, CDR1 is SNHLY and CDR2 is FYNNEI. As DNA, the CDR3 is TGTGCCAGCAGCAGCTCAGGGGGCGCGTACAATGAGCAGTTCTTC. Its protein product is CASSSSGGAYNEQFF.

The CDR3: CASSLISGGARAYF. The CDR3, as DNA: TGTGCCAGCAGCTTAATCTCGGGGGGCGCCCGGGCGTATTTT. The chain employs TRBV7-2 and TRBJ2-3, with a weak D call TRBD2 (7 bases). CDR1 and CDR2 (germline): SGHTA, FQGNSA. The CDR3 is 14 amino acids. With 2 bases removed from V and 14 bases from J, the gap between germline ends came to 20 bases.

Only one count was recorded for this clone. The CDR3 loop is CATKLAGVSSYNEQFF. For the CDR3, the DNA is TGTGCCACCAAACTAGCGGGTGTTAGCTCCTACAATGAGCAGTTCTTC. The V and J genes are TRBV19 and TRBJ2-1; 9 nucleotides agree with TRBD2. Losses at the gene ends were 10 bases for V and 0 bases for J; bases not matched to a gene: 10. The CDR3 contains 16 residues. Looked up from germline, CDR1 is LNHDA and CDR2 is SQIVND (reference sequence).

CDR3 DNA sequence: TGTGCCAGCAGCTTAGTCAGCGGGCCCGTCACAGATACGCAGTATTTT. Translating gives CASSLVSGPVTDTQYF. The chain recombines TRBV7-2 with TRBJ2-3; possibly TRBD2 for D (6 bases). The V end was cut by 1 base, the J end by 2 bases, with 13 bases between. The CDR3 is 16 residues long. Germline V gene sequence: CDR1 SGHTA, CDR2 FQGNSA.

The rearrangement uses TRBV27 and TRBJ2-1, with 8 bases fitting TRBD2. V gave up 2 bases and J gave up 5 bases; unmatched junction bases: 11. The CDR3 contains 17 residues. Germline V lookup: CDR1 MNHEY, CDR2 SMNVEV (reference sequence). CDR3 DNA sequence: TGTGCCAGCAGTTTAATCTTGACTAGCGCTCTTAACAATGAGCAGTTCTTC. Residues: CASSLILTSALNNEQFF.

Details on this clone: This CDR3 is also generated by other DNA sequences in the sample. The rearrangement uses TRBV3-1 (or the pseudogene TRBV3-2) and TRBJ1-5; the D is unclear. CDR3 length: 13 residues. Looked up from germline, CDR1 is LGHDT and CDR2 is YNNKEL (reference sequence). Trimming removed 4 bases from V and 4 bases from J, with 8 bases in between. For the CDR3, the DNA is TGTGCCAGCAGCCCCCGGGGTAATCAGCCCCAGCATTTT. The encoded protein is CASSPRGNQPQHF.

This rearrangement joins TRBV28 to TRBJ2-3; D is perhaps TRBD1 (6 bases). Trimming removed 6 bases from V and 0 bases from J, with 13 bases in between. The CDR3 is 15 residues long. Germline CDR1 reads MDHEN; CDR2 reads SYDVKM. The CDR3 DNA follows: TGTGCCAGCAGCCCGGACAGCCCCAGCACAGATACGCAGTATTTT. This codes for CASSPDSPSTDTQYF.

The V and J genes are TRBV9 and TRBJ2-1, with 11 bases lining up with TRBD2. Trimming removed 4 bases from V and 1 base from J; junction bases left unmatched: 7. Germline V lookup: CDR1 SGDLS, CDR2 YYNGEE. The CDR3 is made up of 17 amino acids. CDR3 bases: TGTGCCAGCAGCCCCCAGAGACTAGCGGGGTCCTACAATGAGCAGTTCTTC. Protein sequence: CASSPQRLAGSYNEQFF.

The chain has TRBV2 and TRBJ2-7; no clear D. V lost 6 bases, J lost 6 bases, and 12 bases lay in between. The CDR3 loop spans 12 amino acids. From germline, CDR1 is SNHLY and CDR2 FYNNEI. CDR3 sequence reads: CASRAILPEQYF. The CDR3 DNA reads TGTGCCAGCAGAGCGATTCTCCCCGAGCAGTACTTC.

The chain recombines TRBV5-1 with TRBJ1-1; 8 bases line up with TRBD1. This CDR3 has 15 residues. V was clipped by 4 bases and J by 1 base; unmatched bases: 6. CDR1 is SGHRS, CDR2 YFSETQ, per germline. The CDR3: CASSPGQGTNTEAFF. The CDR3 nucleotides are TGCGCCAGCAGCCCTGGACAGGGAACGAACACTGAAGCTTTCTTT.

The chain links TRBV11-3 to TRBJ1-4; D remains ambiguous. This CDR3 spans 14 amino acids. Deletions cut 4 bases from V and 0 bases from J, with 6 bases between. Germline lookup yields CDR1 SGHNT and CDR2 YENEEA. CDR3 region: CASSSSTTNEKLFF. The CDR3 coding sequence is TGTGCCAGCAGCTCTAGCACAACTAATGAAAAACTGTTTTTT.

The genes are TRBV18 and TRBJ2-5; TRBD1 aligns across 8 bases. Germline V gene data show CDR1 as KGHSH and CDR2 as LQKENI. Germline trimming cut 6 bases from V and 4 bases from J; bases unmatched to any gene: 13. This CDR3 comprises 16 residues. CDR3 bases: TGTGCCAGCTCCCAACAGAGGGACAGGCGAGGAGAGACCCAGTACTTC. Encoded protein: CASSQQRDRRGETQYF.